Below, 10 T cell receptor beta chains from the same sample are listed, as sequenced in a study of blood T cell repertoires in COVID-19 (TCRdb year 2020). The library came from the immunoSEQ multiplex PCR assay. In its TCRdb copy, this immuneACCESS table keeps in-frame sequences only and misses some clones. Where compared with another copy, unresolved V genes explain less than half of these, and the others have no known cause. The sample yields 200,000 to 250,000 clones; around 85% were counted once. About 3% of the sample is taken by the ten largest. The sequenced sample was peripheral blood. All receptors come from a woman between 25 and 40 years old who had recovered from COVID-19.

V usage is TRBV5-4 and J usage is TRBJ2-5, with D perhaps TRBD2 (6 bases). Germline loops: CDR1 SGHNT, CDR2 YYREEE (reference sequence). V lost 0 bases, J lost 1 base, and 10 bases lay in between. CDR3 size: 15 residues. The CDR3 DNA is TGTGCCAGCAGCTTGGAACGGGGGTCCCAAGAGACCCAGTACTTC. Translation: CASSLERGSQETQYF.

The gene calls are TRBV4-2 and TRBJ1-2; D is undetermined. From germline, CDR1 is LGHNA and CDR2 YNFKEQ. The CDR3 consists of 15 residues. The ends were cut back, 0 bases at V and 2 bases at J, with 10 bases in the middle. CDR3 in amino acids: CASSQDIQKNYGYTF. The DNA of the CDR3 is TGTGCCAGCAGCCAAGATATCCAGAAGAACTATGGCTACACCTTC.

V usage is TRBV6-2 or TRBV6-3 and J usage is TRBJ2-2; perhaps TRBD1 as D (5 bases). CDR1 is MNHEY and CDR2 is SVGEGT in the germline V gene. The V end lost 2 bases, the J end lost 7 bases, and 11 bases lay between the germline ends. CDR3 length: 14 amino acids. CDR3 sequence (DNA): TGTGCCAGCAGTTACGTGACAGAGATCGGGGAGCTGTTTTTT. It specifies CASSYVTEIGELFF.

The CDR3 spells CASSPRTSGGLVNPYEQYF. CDR3 nucleotides: TGTGCCAGCAGCCCCCGGACTAGCGGGGGCCTCGTGAATCCCTACGAGCAGTACTTC. The chain couples TRBV14 to TRBJ2-7, with TRBD2 matching over 13 bases. Looked up from germline, CDR1 is SGHDN and CDR2 is FVKESK. The V segment lost 4 bases and the J segment 2 bases; nucleotides outside the gene matches: 14. This CDR3 is 19 amino acids long. Together with reference TRBV14 and TRBJ2-7, the CDR3 gives the full variable domain: EAGVTQFPSHSVIEKGQTVTLRCDPISGHDNLYWYRRVMGKEIKFLLHFVKESKQDESGMPNNRFLAERTGGTYSTLKVQPAELEDSGVYFCASSPRTSGGLVNPYEQYFGPGTRLTVT.

This chain connects TRBV9 to TRBJ2-2; 7 bases are shared with TRBD1. Germline V gives CDR1 SGDLS, CDR2 YYNGEE. V lost 4 bases, J lost 6 bases, and 12 bases stayed unmatched. The CDR3 runs 16 residues. The CDR3 nucleotides read TGTGCCAGCAGCATTCGACAGGGCCTGGAAGCCGGGGAGCTGTTTTTT. Residues: CASSIRQGLEAGELFF.

The chain joins TRBV12-3 or TRBV12-4 to TRBJ1-6, with TRBD1 as a possible D gene (6 bases). The CDR3 consists of 13 residues. Trimming took 5 bases from V and 7 from J, leaving 9 bases between them. DNA for the CDR3: TGTGCCAGCAGTACCACAGGGAATTCACCCCTCCACTTT. It translates to CASSTTGNSPLHF.

The chain employs TRBV5-4 and TRBJ2-6; tentatively, D is TRBD2 (5 bases). Trimming removed 6 bases from V and 1 base from J, with 11 bases in between. The germline V gene encodes CDR1 SGHNT and CDR2 YYREEE (reference sequence). The CDR3 runs 15 residues. The CDR3 DNA follows: TGTGCCAGCAAGTCGGACTTATCTGGGGCCAACGTCCTGACTTTC. Protein product: CASKSDLSGANVLTF.

The sample holds one count of this clone. This sequence joins TRBV25-1 and TRBJ2-7; TRBD1 matches at 9 bases. The CDR3 is made up of 13 amino acids. Germline assignment: CDR1 MGHDK and CDR2 SYGVNS. V dropped 6 bases and J dropped 6; count of bases not matched to a gene: 6. The CDR3 nucleotides read TGTGCCAGCAGGGCGACAGGGGGGGGCGAGCAGTACTTC. Protein product: CASRATGGGEQYF.

V and J are TRBV9 and TRBJ2-5; D is possibly TRBD2 (6 bases). V gave up 3 bases and J gave up 0 bases, with 12 bases separating them. This CDR3 is built from 15 residues. Germline assignment: CDR1 SGDLS and CDR2 YYNGEE. CDR3 coding DNA: TGTGCCAGCAGCGCCCGGGGGACGCACCAAGAGACCCAGTACTTC. This translates into CASSARGTHQETQYF.

The V gene is TRBV5-1, the J gene TRBJ1-1; weak D call: TRBD1 (5 bases). CDR1 is SGHRS and CDR2 is YFSETQ in the germline V gene. This CDR3 has 13 amino acids. V lost 2 bases, J lost 4 bases, and 9 bases lay in between. CDR3 DNA sequence: TGCGCCAGCAGCTTTGGGGGGACCACTGAAGCTTTCTTT. This sequence encodes CASSFGGTTEAFF.